The 7 T cell receptor beta chains listed next were all sequenced from one sample in a study of cytomegalovirus exposure and HLA in healthy donors. Profiled with immunoSEQ multiplex PCR; TCRdb holds only in-frame clones, not every one. This sample has about 160,000 clones, with approximately 89% found just once. The sequenced material came from PBMCs. The receptors shown here come from a man between 18 and 35 years old in good health and CMV-seropositive.

This clone has a handful of counts. V gene TRBV15 combines with J gene TRBJ2-5; 8 positions match TRBD2. The CDR3 spans 16 residues. V dropped 0 bases and J dropped 1; count of bases not matched to a gene: 4. From germline, CDR1 is LNHNV and CDR2 YYDKDF (reference sequence). CDR3 protein: CATSRDLAGLQETQYF. The CDR3 DNA follows: TGTGCCACCAGCAGAGATTTAGCGGGGCTCCAAGAGACCCAGTACTTC.

The chain uses TRBV5-6 and TRBJ2-3, with 8 bases matching TRBD2. V shed 0 bases, J shed 3 bases, and the junction held 3 bases outside the gene matches. CDR1 and CDR2 (germline): SGHDT, YYEEEE. CDR3 size: 15 residues. CDR3 coding DNA: TGTGCCAGCAGCTTGGAGCGGGAGCGTACAGATACGCAGTATTTT. Translation gives CASSLERERTDTQYF.

The genes are TRBV27 and TRBJ2-2; 7 bases match TRBD2. With 1 base clipped from V and 4 bases from J, the junction kept 0 bases outside the gene matches. The CDR3 covers 14 residues. Germline V lookup: CDR1 MNHEY, CDR2 SMNVEV (reference sequence). The CDR3 coding sequence is TGTGCCAGCAGTTTATGGGAGGGCACCGGGGAGCTGTTTTTT. Translated: CASSLWEGTGELFF.

V gene TRBV28 combines with J gene TRBJ2-1; no clear D gene. The V and J ends lost 7 bases and 10 bases respectively, with 17 bases between them. The CDR3 contains 13 residues. CDR1 is MDHEN, CDR2 SYDVKM, per germline. DNA for the CDR3: TGTGCCAGCACCGCCCCTTCCCGACTGGAGCAGTTCTTC. As protein: CASTAPSRLEQFF.

This chain joins TRBV7-9 and TRBJ1-1; a possible D gene is TRBD1 (6 bases). The CDR3 extends over 15 amino acids. V dropped 5 bases and J dropped 3 bases, with 16 bases sitting between them. CDR1 is SEHNR and CDR2 is FQNEAQ in the germline V gene (reference sequence). CDR3: CASSTEQGVDTEAFF. The CDR3 region has the DNA TGTGCCAGCAGCACAGAACAGGGAGTGGACACTGAAGCTTTCTTT.

DNA of the CDR3: TGTGCCAGCAGTTTAGCGGGAGTGACCGGGGAGCAGTTCTTC. This gives the protein CASSLAGVTGEQFF. The chain joins TRBV2 to TRBJ2-1, with 9 bases identical to TRBD2. The germline V gene has CDR1 SNHLY and CDR2 FYNNEI. The CDR3 covers 14 residues. J lost 10 bases, V lost 5 bases, and 9 bases had no gene match.

The chain combines TRBV6-5 with TRBJ2-7; maybe TRBD2 (5 bases). V dropped 6 bases and J dropped 3 bases, with 15 bases sitting between them. CDR1 is MNHEY and CDR2 is SVGAGI in the germline V gene. The CDR3 extends over 14 amino acids. The CDR3 nucleotides read TGTGCCAGCAGAGGCCTTGAGGGTGGCTACGAGCAGTACTTC. Translating gives CASRGLEGGYEQYF.